The T cell receptor beta chain under discussion was sequenced for a study of OX40 agonist ivuxolimab in advanced cancers. Across the whole study: The patients got ivuxolimab, which is an agonistic anti-OX40 (CD134) antibody. Every 2 weeks, ivuxolimab was infused into the patients intravenously at between 0.01 and 10 mg/kg. General observations from the study: Averaged across samples, CD8+ T cells carried more expanded clones than CD4+ did. Normalized T-cell clonal expansion was also low in a subset of nonresponders.

Profiled with immunoSEQ multiplex PCR; TCRdb holds only in-frame clones, not every one. Of some 82,000 clones in the sample, 88% were seen once. There are 13 residues in the CDR3. Trimming removed 5 bases from V and 5 bases from J, with 12 bases in between. CDR1 and CDR2 from the germline V gene are SGHTA and FQGTGA. To note about this clone: Its specificity is unknown.

The origin of this receptor is an adult with an advanced solid tumor such as melanoma, head and neck, liver or kidney cancer. The sequencing used CD4+ or CD8+ T cells sorted from blood, collected in a trial of the OX40 agonist ivuxolimab. The chain recombines TRBV7-3 with TRBJ2-5; D not resolved. DNA for the CDR3: TGTGCCAGCAGCCAGGAATCCTCCGAGACCCAGTACTTC. It encodes CASSQESSETQYF.